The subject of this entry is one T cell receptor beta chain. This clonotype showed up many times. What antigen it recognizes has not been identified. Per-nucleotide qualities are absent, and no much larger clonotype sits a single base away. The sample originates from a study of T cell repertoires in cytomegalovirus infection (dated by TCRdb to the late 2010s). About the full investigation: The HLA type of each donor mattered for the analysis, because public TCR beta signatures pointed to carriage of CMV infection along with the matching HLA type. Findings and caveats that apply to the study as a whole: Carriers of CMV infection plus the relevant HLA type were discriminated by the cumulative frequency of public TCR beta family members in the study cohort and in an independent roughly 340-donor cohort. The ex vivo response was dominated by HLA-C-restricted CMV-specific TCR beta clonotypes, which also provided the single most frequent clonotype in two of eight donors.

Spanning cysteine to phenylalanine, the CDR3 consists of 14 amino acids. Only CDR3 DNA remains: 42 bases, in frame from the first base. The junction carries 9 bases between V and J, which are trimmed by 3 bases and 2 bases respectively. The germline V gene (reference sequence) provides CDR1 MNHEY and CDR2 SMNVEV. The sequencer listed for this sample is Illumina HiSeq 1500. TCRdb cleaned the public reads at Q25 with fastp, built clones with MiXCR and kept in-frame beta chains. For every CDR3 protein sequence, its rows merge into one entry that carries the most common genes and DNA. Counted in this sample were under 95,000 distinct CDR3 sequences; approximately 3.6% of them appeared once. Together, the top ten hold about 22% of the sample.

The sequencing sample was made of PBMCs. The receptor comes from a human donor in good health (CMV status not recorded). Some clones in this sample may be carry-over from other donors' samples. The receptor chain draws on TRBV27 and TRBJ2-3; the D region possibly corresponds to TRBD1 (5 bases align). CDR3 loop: CASSFARVTDTQYF. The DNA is TGTGCCAGCAGTTTCGCCAGGGTCACAGATACGCAGTATTTT.